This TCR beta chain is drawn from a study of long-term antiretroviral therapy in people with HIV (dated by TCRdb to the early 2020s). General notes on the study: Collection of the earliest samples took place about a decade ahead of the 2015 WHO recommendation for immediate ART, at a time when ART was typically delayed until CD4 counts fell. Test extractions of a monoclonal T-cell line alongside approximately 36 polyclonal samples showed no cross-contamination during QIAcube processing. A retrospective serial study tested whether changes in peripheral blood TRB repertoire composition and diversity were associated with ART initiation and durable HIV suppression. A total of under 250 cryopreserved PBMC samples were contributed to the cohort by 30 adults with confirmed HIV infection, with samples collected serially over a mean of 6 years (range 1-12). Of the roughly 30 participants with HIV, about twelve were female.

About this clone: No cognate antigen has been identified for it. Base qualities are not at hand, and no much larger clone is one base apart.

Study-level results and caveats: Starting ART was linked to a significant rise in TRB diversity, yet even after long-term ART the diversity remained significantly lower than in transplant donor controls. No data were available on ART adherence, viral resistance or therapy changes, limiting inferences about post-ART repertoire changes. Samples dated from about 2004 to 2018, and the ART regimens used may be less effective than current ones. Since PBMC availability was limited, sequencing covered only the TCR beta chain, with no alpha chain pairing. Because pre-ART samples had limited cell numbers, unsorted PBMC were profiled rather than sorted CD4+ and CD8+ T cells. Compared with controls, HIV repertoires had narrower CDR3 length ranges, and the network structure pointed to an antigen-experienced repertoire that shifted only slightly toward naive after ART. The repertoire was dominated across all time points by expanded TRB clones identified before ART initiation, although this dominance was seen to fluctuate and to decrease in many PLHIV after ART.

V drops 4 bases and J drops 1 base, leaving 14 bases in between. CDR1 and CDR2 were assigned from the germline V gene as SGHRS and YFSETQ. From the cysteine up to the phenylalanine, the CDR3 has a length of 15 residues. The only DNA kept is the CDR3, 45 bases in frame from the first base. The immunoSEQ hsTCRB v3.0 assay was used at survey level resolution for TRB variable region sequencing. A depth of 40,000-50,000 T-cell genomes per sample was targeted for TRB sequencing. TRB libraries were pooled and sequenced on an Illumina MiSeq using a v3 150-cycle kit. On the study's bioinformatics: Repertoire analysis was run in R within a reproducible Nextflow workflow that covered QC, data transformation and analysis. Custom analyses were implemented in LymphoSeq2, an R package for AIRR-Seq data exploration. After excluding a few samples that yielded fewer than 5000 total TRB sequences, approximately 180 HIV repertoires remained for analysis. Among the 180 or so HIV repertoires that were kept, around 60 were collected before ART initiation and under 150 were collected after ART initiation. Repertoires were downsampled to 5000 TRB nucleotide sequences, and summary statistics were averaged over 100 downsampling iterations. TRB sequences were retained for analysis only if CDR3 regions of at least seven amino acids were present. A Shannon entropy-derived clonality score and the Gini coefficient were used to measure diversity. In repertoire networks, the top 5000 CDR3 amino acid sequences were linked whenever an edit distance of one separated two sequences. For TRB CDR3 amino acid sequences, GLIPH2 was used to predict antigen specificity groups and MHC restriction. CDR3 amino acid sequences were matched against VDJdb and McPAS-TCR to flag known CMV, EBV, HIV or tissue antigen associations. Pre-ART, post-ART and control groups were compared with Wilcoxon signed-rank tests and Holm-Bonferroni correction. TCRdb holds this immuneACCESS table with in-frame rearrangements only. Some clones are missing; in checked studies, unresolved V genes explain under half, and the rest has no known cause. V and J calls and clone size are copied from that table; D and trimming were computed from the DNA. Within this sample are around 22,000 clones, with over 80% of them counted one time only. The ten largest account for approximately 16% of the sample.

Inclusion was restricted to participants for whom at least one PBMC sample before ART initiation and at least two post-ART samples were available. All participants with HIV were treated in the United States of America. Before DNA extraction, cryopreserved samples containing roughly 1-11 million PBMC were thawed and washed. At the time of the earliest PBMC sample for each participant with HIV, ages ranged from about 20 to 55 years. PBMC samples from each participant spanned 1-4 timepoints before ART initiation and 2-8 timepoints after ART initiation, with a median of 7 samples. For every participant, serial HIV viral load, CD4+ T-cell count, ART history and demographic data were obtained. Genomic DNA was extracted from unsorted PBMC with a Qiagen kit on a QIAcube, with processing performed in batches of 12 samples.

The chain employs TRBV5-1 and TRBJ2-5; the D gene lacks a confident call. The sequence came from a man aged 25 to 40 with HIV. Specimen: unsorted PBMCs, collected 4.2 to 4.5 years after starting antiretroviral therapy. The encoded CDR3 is CASSGVGNIQETQYF. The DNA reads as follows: TGCGCCAGCAGCGGGGTAGGAAACATCCAAGAGACCCAGTACTTC.